This TCR beta chain emerged from a study of cytomegalovirus exposure and HLA in healthy donors. Study-level results: Upon later analysis, HLA-associated TCR beta chains proved more clonally expanded than other, equally common chains. Follow-up analysis later connected one missense variant in DCLRE1C with trimming of TCR beta V- and J-genes. Later on, analysis showed that most CMV-associated TCR beta chains appeared to be HLA-restricted. Certain indistinguishable V segments, among them TRBV6-2 and TRBV6-3, were excluded.

The PCR made use of 60 Vbeta and 13 Jbeta primers. Sequencing was performed with immunoSEQ multiplex PCR; in TCRdb, only in-frame clones are kept and a portion is missing. The sample contains approximately 100,000 clones, about 81% of which appear only once. Turning to this clone: Its antigen is unknown.

CDR1 is MNHEY and CDR2 is SMNVEV in the germline V gene (reference sequence). V lost 4 bases and J lost 0; bases outside the gene matches: 7. This CDR3 spans 16 amino acids. The sequencing input was PBMCs. This clonotype was sampled from a male donor in good health and CMV-seropositive. The chain joins TRBV27 to TRBJ1-2, with 8 bases that match TRBD1. CDR3 sequence (DNA): TGTGCCAGCAGTTCGGACAGGGCGTCCACTAACTATGGCTACACCTTC. Its protein product is CASSSDRASTNYGYTF.